This T cell receptor (beta chain) was retrieved from a study of T-cell memory formation after mild COVID-19. TCRdb reprocessed the 5' RACE reads with MiXCR, giving one entry per CDR3 protein. The sample gives about 390,000 distinct CDR3 sequences, 21% of which show up once; 9.5% to 15% is in the top ten. Trimming took off 2 bases at V and 2 bases at J, with 10 bases between the two ends. The CDR3 runs 15 residues. The table lists this clonotype with a few counts. Its target is not known. Study-wide results and caveats: CD4+ contracting clones were found mainly in CM and EM, and CD8+ ones in EMRA.

This sequence joins TRBV12-3 or TRBV12-4 and TRBJ2-1, with D unresolved. Sequenced material: PBMCs or a T cell subset sorted from them (not recorded which). This receptor was identified in an adult woman who had mild COVID-19 (a few samples of this study predate the infection). Cell type and time point are not known. The CDR3 loop is CASSLPESPYNEQFF. The CDR3 bases are TGTGCCAGCAGTTTACCCGAATCCCCCTACAATGAGCAGTTCTTC.